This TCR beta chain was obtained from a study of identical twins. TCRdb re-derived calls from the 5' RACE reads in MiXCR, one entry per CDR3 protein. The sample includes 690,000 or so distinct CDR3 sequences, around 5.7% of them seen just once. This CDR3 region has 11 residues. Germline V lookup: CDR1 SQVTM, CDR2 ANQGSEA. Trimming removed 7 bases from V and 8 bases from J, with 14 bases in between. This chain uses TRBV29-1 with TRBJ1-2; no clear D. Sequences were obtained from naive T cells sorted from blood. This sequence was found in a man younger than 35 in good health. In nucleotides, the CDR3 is TGCAGCGCTGCCGGGGTAGGGGGCTACACCTTC. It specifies CSAAGVGGYTF.